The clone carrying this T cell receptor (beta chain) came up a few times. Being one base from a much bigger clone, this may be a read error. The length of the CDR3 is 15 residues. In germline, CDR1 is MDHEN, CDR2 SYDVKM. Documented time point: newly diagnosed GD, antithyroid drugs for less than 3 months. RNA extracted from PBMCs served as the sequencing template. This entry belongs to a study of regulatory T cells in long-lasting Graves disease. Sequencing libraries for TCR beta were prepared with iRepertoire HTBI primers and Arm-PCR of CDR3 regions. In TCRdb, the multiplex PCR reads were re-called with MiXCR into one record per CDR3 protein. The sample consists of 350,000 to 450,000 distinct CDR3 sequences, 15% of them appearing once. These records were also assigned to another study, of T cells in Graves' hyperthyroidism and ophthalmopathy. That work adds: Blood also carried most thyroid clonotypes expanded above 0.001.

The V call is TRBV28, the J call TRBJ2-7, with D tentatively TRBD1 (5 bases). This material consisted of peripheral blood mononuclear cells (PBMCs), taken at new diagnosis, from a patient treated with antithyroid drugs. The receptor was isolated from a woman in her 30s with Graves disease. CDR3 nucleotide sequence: TGTGTCAGCAGGCAAGAACAGGTCCTTTCCGGCGAGCAGTACTTC. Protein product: CVSRQEQVLSGEQYF.